The clone carrying this TCR beta chain has only a few counts. Its specificity is unknown. Libraries of TCR beta came from quantitative 5'-RACE with molecular barcodes. Using its own MiXCR run on the 5' RACE reads, TCRdb lists one record per CDR3 protein. Of approximately 240,000 distinct CDR3 sequences listed, roughly a quarter are singletons. This entry is derived from a study of CD8 T cells in ankylosing spondylitis. General study findings and limits: A motif of roughly eight highly homologous TCR beta variants was seen as apparently characteristic of ankylosing spondylitis blood. Enrichment of disease-linked clones was reportedly significant in matched ankylosing spondylitis synovial fluid.

The CDR3 loop spans 14 amino acids. J was trimmed by 7 bases and V by 2 bases; bases with no gene match: 5. Germline V lookup: CDR1 SGHRS, CDR2 YFSETQ. This receptor was taken from a male donor with ankylosing spondylitis or in good health (not recorded which). This sequence joins TRBV5-1 and TRBJ2-1; the match to TRBD1 covers 8 bases. What was sequenced was blood, either unsorted or a sorted T cell fraction (not recorded which). In DNA, the CDR3 is TGCGCCAGCAGCTTTGGACAGGGAACAAATGAGCAGTTCTTC. Protein product: CASSFGQGTNEQFF.